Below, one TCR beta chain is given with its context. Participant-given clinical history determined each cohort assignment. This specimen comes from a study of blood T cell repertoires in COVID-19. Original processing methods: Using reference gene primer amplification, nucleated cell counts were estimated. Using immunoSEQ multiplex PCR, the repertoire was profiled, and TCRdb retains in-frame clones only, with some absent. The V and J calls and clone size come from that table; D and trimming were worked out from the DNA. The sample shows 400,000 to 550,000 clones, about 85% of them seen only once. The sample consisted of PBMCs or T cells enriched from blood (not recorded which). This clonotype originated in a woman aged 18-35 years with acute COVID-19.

This chain's CDR3 is CASGRKGGVEKLFF. CDR3 sequence (DNA): TGTGCCAGCGGACGAAAAGGGGGTGTGGAAAAACTGTTTTTT. The rearrangement joins TRBV27 to TRBJ1-4; D possibly corresponds to TRBD1 (6 bases). V lost 8 bases and J lost 8, with 18 bases in between. CDR1 MNHEY and CDR2 SMNVEV come from the germline V gene (reference sequence). The CDR3 is 14 amino acids.